Listed here is a single TCR beta chain. Its matching antigen is unknown. This sample was taken from a study of cytomegalovirus exposure and HLA in healthy donors. Findings and limits, study-wide: Subsequent analysis of the 120 or so validation repertoires found a tendency for first-cohort TCR clusters to co-occur. The authors listed around 150 TCR beta chains as cytomegalovirus-associated.

Trimming left V 1 base short and J 0 bases short, with 11 bases between. CDR1 and CDR2 (germline): SGHTS, YDEGEE. The CDR3 sequence is 16 residues long. Some clones are missing from TCRdb's copy, which holds only in-frame ones; the method was immunoSEQ multiplex PCR. The table lists a few hundred thousand clones, around 90% of them singletons, with about 0.96% in the top ten. The clonotype originates from a young man in good health and CMV-seronegative. The sample consisted of PBMCs. The chain uses TRBV5-8 and TRBJ1-5; D is possibly TRBD1 (5 bases). Here the CDR3 DNA reads TGTGCCAGCAGCTTGAGGGGCACTTATAGCAATCAGCCCCAGCATTTT. Its protein is CASSLRGTYSNQPQHF.